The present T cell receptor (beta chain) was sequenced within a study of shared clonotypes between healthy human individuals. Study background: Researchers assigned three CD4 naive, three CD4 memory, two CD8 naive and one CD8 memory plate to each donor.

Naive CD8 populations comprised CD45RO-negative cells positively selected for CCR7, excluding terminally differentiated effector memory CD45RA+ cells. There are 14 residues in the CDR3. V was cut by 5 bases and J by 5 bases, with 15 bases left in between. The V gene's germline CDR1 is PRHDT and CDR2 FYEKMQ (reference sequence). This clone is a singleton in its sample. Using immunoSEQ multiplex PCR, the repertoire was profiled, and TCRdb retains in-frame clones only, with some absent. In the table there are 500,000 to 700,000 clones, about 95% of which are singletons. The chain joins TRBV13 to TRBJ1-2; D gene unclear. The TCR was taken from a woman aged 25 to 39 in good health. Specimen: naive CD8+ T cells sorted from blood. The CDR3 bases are TGTGCCAGCAGCCCCCAGCCCGCCCCGTATGGCTACACCTTC. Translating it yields CASSPQPAPYGYTF.